The 15 T cell receptor beta chains reported below all come from one sample, sequenced in a study of blood T cell repertoires in COVID-19. The method was immunoSEQ multiplex PCR; TCRdb's version includes in-frame clones alone and lacks a portion of them. Among fewer than 400,000 clones listed, 85% to 90% were seen once. The source material was PBMCs or T cells enriched from blood (not recorded which). The receptor set was obtained from a woman aged 45-59 years who had recovered from COVID-19.

The chain links TRBV5-5 to TRBJ2-7; D might be TRBD2 (5 bases). Germline CDR1 is SGHKS and CDR2 is YYEKEE (reference sequence). The CDR3 has 14 amino acids. Trimming stripped 4 bases from V and 3 bases from J, with 14 bases between. The CDR3 region has the DNA TGTGCCAGCAGCATATCACCGGGAAGCTACGAGCAGTACTTC. Its translation is CASSISPGSYEQYF.

V is TRBV19 and J is TRBJ1-5, with D uncertain. The V gene's germline CDR1 is LNHDA and CDR2 SQIVND (reference sequence). The V end was cut by 7 bases, the J end by 3 bases, with 13 bases between. This CDR3 comprises 14 residues. In DNA form, the CDR3 reads TGTGCCAGTAAGGAGCAGACCTACAATCAGCCCCAGCATTTT. Encoded protein: CASKEQTYNQPQHF.

The rearrangement links TRBV9 to TRBJ2-7, with TRBD1 identical over 9 bases. Per germline, CDR1 SGDLS and CDR2 YYNGEE. The CDR3 has 15 residues. V dropped 2 bases and J dropped 3; count of bases not matched to a gene: 6. CDR3 DNA sequence: TGTGCCAGCAGCGTTGGACAGGGGAGGTTCTACGAGCAGTACTTC. Its protein is CASSVGQGRFYEQYF.

This chain uses TRBV2 with TRBJ1-5; 12 bases are shared with TRBD1. The CDR3 totals 18 residues. Germline V gene lookup returns CDR1 SNHLY and CDR2 FYNNEI. The V gene end was trimmed by 6 bases and the J gene end by 3 bases; junction bases not matched to a gene: 12. The CDR3 DNA reads TGTGCCAGCAGCTGGGACAGGGGGCGTTTGCACGACAATCAGCCCCAGCATTTT. Translation gives CASSWDRGRLHDNQPQHF.

This clone was counted between two and nine times. The V call is TRBV24-1, the J call TRBJ1-2; D remains unclear. The CDR3 is 14 amino acids. Trimming left V 1 base short and J 2 bases short, with 7 bases between. Germline V gives CDR1 KGHDR, CDR2 SFDVKD. The CDR3 protein is CATSDFAANYGYTF. DNA for the CDR3: TGTGCCACCAGTGATTTTGCAGCGAACTATGGCTACACCTTC.

The rearrangement joins TRBV30 to TRBJ1-4; perhaps TRBD1 as D (6 bases). Trimming took 1 base from V and 8 from J, leaving 14 bases between them. There are 14 residues in the CDR3. CDR1 is GTSNPN, CDR2 SVGIG, per germline (reference sequence). CDR3 nucleotide sequence: TGTGCCTGGAGTGCTACAGGGTTCAGAGAAAAACTGTTTTTT. Amino acid sequence: CAWSATGFREKLFF.

Concerning this clone itself: The same CDR3 arises from other DNA sequences in this sample as well. V usage is TRBV7-9 and J usage is TRBJ2-7, with D unclear. The CDR3 consists of 14 residues. The germline gives CDR1 SEHNR, CDR2 FQNEAQ (reference sequence). V was clipped by 1 base and J by 2 bases, with 9 bases between them. The CDR3 coding sequence is TGTGCCAGCAGCTTAGGGAGTCCACCCTACGAGCAGTACTTC. It specifies CASSLGSPPYEQYF.

Written as DNA, the CDR3 is TGTGCCACCCTTCCCCGTCTGGGGAGCACTGAAGCTTTCTTT. Its protein product is CATLPRLGSTEAFF. This sequence joins TRBV2 and TRBJ1-1; D ambiguous. CDR1 and CDR2 from the germline V gene are SNHLY and FYNNEI. Between the trimmed V and J ends, which lost 10 bases and 4 bases, there was a span of 19 bases. The length of the CDR3 is 14 residues.

V and J are TRBV19 and TRBJ2-3; 8 bases match TRBD2. CDR1 LNHDA and CDR2 SQIVND come from the germline V gene (reference sequence). J was trimmed by 4 bases and V by 2 bases; bases with no gene match: 20. This CDR3 spans 20 amino acids. The CDR3 protein is CASSIPSGGALFGAADTQYF. For the CDR3, the DNA is TGTGCCAGTAGTATACCGTCCGGGGGGGCGCTTTTTGGGGCAGCAGATACGCAGTATTTT.

The V call is TRBV6-4, the J call TRBJ2-1; D unresolved. Germline assignment: CDR1 MRHNA and CDR2 SNTAGT. The V gene lost 2 bases and the J gene lost 12 bases, with 17 bases spanning the gap. The CDR3 covers 14 residues. CDR3 sequence: CASSDAWFGSGQFF. In DNA form, the CDR3 reads TGTGCCAGCAGTGACGCCTGGTTCGGTTCAGGGCAGTTCTTC.

This chain uses TRBV3-1 (or the pseudogene TRBV3-2) with TRBJ1-1; D perhaps matches TRBD1 (5 bases). This CDR3 region has 14 residues. Germline CDR1 LGHDT, CDR2 YNNKEL (reference sequence). Trimming shortened V by 5 bases and J by 3 bases, and 13 bases separated the two germline ends. This chain's CDR3 is CASSRGRVDTEAFF. The CDR3 nucleotides are TGTGCCAGCAGCAGAGGCAGGGTGGACACTGAAGCTTTCTTT.

This sequence joins TRBV5-1 and TRBJ1-2, with 9 bases that match TRBD1. V gave up 3 bases and J gave up 8 bases; unmatched junction bases: 14. CDR3 length equals 16 residues. CDR1 and CDR2 from the germline V gene are SGHRS and YFSETQ. The CDR3 DNA follows: TGCGCCAGCAGCTCAGATCCGGGACAGGGCAGAGGGGGCTACACCTTC. As protein: CASSSDPGQGRGGYTF. Filled out from reference TRBV5-1 and TRBJ1-2, the complete variable domain reads KAGVTQTPRYLIKTRGQQVTLSCSPISGHRSVSWYQQTPGQGLQFLFEYFSETQRNKGNFPGRFSGRQFSNSRSEMNVSTLELGDSALYLCASSSDPGQGRGGYTFGSGTRLTVV.

The genes are TRBV7-2 and TRBJ1-1; a weak D match, TRBD1 (6 bases). Deletions cut 1 base from V and 5 bases from J, with 11 bases between. From germline, CDR1 is SGHTA and CDR2 FQGNSA. The CDR3 length is 14 residues. The CDR3 coding sequence is TGTGCCAGCAGCTTAGACAGGGTGCTAACTGAAGCTTTCTTT. It specifies CASSLDRVLTEAFF. Full variable domain (missing parts from reference TRBV7-2 and TRBJ1-1): GAGVSQSPSNKVTEKGKDVELRCDPISGHTALYWYRQSLGQGLEFLIYFQGNSAPDKSGLPSDRFSAERTGGSVSTLTIQRTQQEDSAVYLCASSLDRVLTEAFFGQGTRLTVV.

The V and J genes are TRBV9 and TRBJ1-6, with 10 bases fitting TRBD1. This CDR3 is built from 17 residues. In germline, CDR1 is SGDLS, CDR2 YYNGEE. J was trimmed by 7 bases and V by 4 bases; bases with no gene match: 11. The CDR3 spells CASSTRQGAGRNSPLHF. CDR3 DNA sequence: TGTGCCAGCAGCACCCGACAGGGGGCAGGGAGAAATTCACCCCTCCACTTT.

This chain uses TRBV20-1 with TRBJ1-2; tentatively, D is TRBD1 (6 bases). The CDR3 runs 14 residues. V lost 3 bases, J lost 4 bases, and 15 bases lay in between. Per germline, CDR1 DFQATT and CDR2 SNEGSKA (reference sequence). DNA of the CDR3: TGCAGTGCTAGTAGAGAACAGGGTAGCTATGGCTACACCTTC. Its translation is CSASREQGSYGYTF.